The 15 T cell receptor beta chains in this list originate from one sample, sequenced in a study of T cells in Graves' hyperthyroidism and ophthalmopathy. Amplification yielded TCR beta CDR3 regions, with RNA transcripts as the source. The TCR CDR3 was amplified in a first-round RT-PCR using the HTBI primer set. A single record per CDR3 protein comes from TCRdb applying MiXCR to the multiplex PCR reads. The profile shows 640,000 or so distinct CDR3 sequences, 14% of them singletons. The specimen was blood. The receptors come from a woman younger than 30 with Graves' ophthalmopathy.

This clonotype was detected ten times or more. The V and J genes are TRBV7-2 and TRBJ1-5; D gene ambiguous. The V gene lost 4 bases and the J gene lost 5 bases, with 15 bases spanning the gap. CDR3 length: 15 residues. Germline V lookup: CDR1 SGHTA, CDR2 FQGNSA. The CDR3 loop is CASSSGSSGHQPQHF. DNA for the CDR3: TGTGCCAGCAGCTCCGGGTCCTCCGGCCATCAGCCCCAGCATTTT.

The chain couples TRBV20-1 to TRBJ1-5, with TRBD1 matching over 10 bases. There are 14 residues in the CDR3. V lost 3 bases and J lost 7; bases outside the gene matches: 6. Germline V gene data show CDR1 as DFQATT and CDR2 as SNEGSKA (reference sequence). DNA of the CDR3: TGCAGTGCTAGCGGGACAGGGGTCCGGCAGCCCCAGCATTTT. This encodes CSASGTGVRQPQHF.

This clonotype was counted at least ten times. This chain uses TRBV6-2 or TRBV6-3 with TRBJ1-1, with D maybe TRBD1 (5 bases). The CDR3 sequence is 17 residues long. Germline loops: CDR1 MNHEY, CDR2 SVGEGT. The germline V and J ends were trimmed by 5 bases and 0 bases, with 19 bases remaining between them. CDR3 region: CASSPGPRWRLNTEAFF. The CDR3 nucleotides are TGTGCCAGCAGTCCAGGGCCTCGCTGGCGGCTGAACACTGAAGCTTTCTTT.

Concerning this clonotype itself: The DNA is left out, because the CDR3 cannot be placed on it with certainty; the CDR3 is given as TCRdb lists it. The genes are TRBV6-4 and TRBJ2-5; the table assigns TRBD2, which was not confirmed against the DNA. The germline CDR1 and CDR2 sequences are MRHNA and SNTAGT. Counting both end residues, the CDR3 totals 21 amino acids. The CDR3 loop reads CASKRGTKKETQYFGEETQYF.

The V call is TRBV6-2 or TRBV6-3, the J call TRBJ1-3; D is uncertain. The germline V gene has CDR1 MNHEY and CDR2 SVGEGT. Trimming took 1 base from V and 0 from J, leaving 7 bases between them. The CDR3 extends over 15 amino acids. The CDR3 loop is CASSYYGDSGNTIYF. The CDR3 nucleotides are TGTGCCAGCAGTTACTATGGCGACTCTGGAAACACCATATATTTT.

This clonotype was seen at least ten times. The gene calls are TRBV19 and TRBJ1-1; possible D gene TRBD1, 6 bases. Germline CDR1 reads LNHDA; CDR2 reads SQIVND (reference sequence). The length of the CDR3 is 13 residues. V dropped 6 bases and J dropped 3 bases, with 11 bases sitting between them. CDR3 in amino acids: CASRGQPYTEAFF. Written as DNA, the CDR3 is TGTGCCAGTAGAGGACAGCCTTACACTGAAGCTTTCTTT.

Ten or more counts support this clonotype. This chain uses TRBV28 with TRBJ2-7; 7 bases agree with TRBD1. Germline-derived CDR1 and CDR2 are MDHEN and SYDVKM. This CDR3 has 16 residues. Trimming at V came to 5 bases and at J to 1 base, leaving 11 bases not matched to a gene. CDR3 sequence: CASSVTGTTLSYEQYF. CDR3 in DNA: TGTGCCAGCAGTGTGACAGGGACAACCCTATCCTACGAGCAGTACTTC.

This clonotype has at least ten counts. The chain is built from TRBV20-1 and TRBJ2-1; 11 bases are a match to TRBD2. The length of the CDR3 is 16 residues. Trimming cost V 0 bases and J 8 bases; bases outside gene matches: 9. Looked up from germline, CDR1 is DFQATT and CDR2 is SNEGSKA (reference sequence). CDR3 nucleotide sequence: TGCAGTGCTAGAGAGACGGGACTAGCGGTTATTTATGAGCAGTTCTTC. Translation gives CSARETGLAVIYEQFF.

This clonotype was seen at least ten times. The rearrangement links TRBV20-1 to TRBJ1-1; TRBD1 matches at 9 bases. The CDR3 covers 13 residues. After removal of 3 bases from V and 6 bases from J, the junction contained 5 bases not matched to a gene. CDR1 and CDR2 from the germline V gene are DFQATT and SNEGSKA (reference sequence). CDR3 amino acids: CSARRGTGPEAFF. CDR3 nucleotide sequence: TGCAGTGCTAGGAGGGGGACAGGGCCTGAAGCTTTCTTT.

This clonotype was observed at least ten times. The rearrangement uses TRBV2 and TRBJ1-2, with D perhaps TRBD1 (5 bases). CDR1 SNHLY and CDR2 FYNNEI come from the germline V gene. Trimming stripped 4 bases from V and 13 bases from J, with 19 bases between. There are 13 residues in the CDR3. This CDR3 reads CASSVEGPTRSTF. CDR3 DNA: TGTGCCAGCAGTGTGGAGGGACCGACCCGTAGCACCTTC.

This clonotype was recorded at least ten times. The V call is TRBV7-8, the J call TRBJ2-5, with 9 bases aligning to TRBD2. The junction had 10 bases not matched to a gene; V was cut back by 4 bases and J by 13 bases. Germline V gene data show CDR1 as SGHVS and CDR2 as FQNEAQ. The CDR3 loop spans 13 amino acids. CDR3 coding DNA: TGTGCCAGCAGCTCAGAGGGGACTAGCAAGGGGTACTTC. Translating gives CASSSEGTSKGYF.

There are many counts of this clonotype. The chain is built from TRBV12-3 or TRBV12-4 and TRBJ1-5, with D possibly being TRBD1 (5 bases). The CDR3 extends over 13 amino acids. Trimming removed 8 bases at V and 0 bases at J, with 8 bases between. The chain's CDR3 is CASRGASNQPQHF. For the CDR3, the DNA is TGTGCCAGCCGAGGGGCTAGCAATCAGCCCCAGCATTTT.

This clonotype was seen ten or more times. V and J are TRBV27 and TRBJ2-7, with 7 bases that match TRBD1. The CDR3 runs 15 residues. Germline CDR1 is MNHEY and CDR2 is SMNVEV (reference sequence). The ends lost 5 bases at V and 3 bases at J; junction bases unmatched: 10. CDR3 DNA: TGTGCCAGCAGTCTAAGGACAGGTAATTACTACGAGCAGTACTTC. This gives the protein CASSLRTGNYYEQYF.

This clonotype was observed a few times. This sequence joins TRBV12-3 or TRBV12-4 and TRBJ2-1; 13 nucleotides match TRBD2. V trimming: 6 bases; J trimming: 8 bases; junction bases outside the gene matches: 7. The CDR3 contains 15 residues. The CDR3 DNA follows: TGTGCCAGCAGCCAGAGACTAGCGGGAGGCGATGAGCAGTTCTTC. This translates into CASSQRLAGGDEQFF.

This clonotype has a count of ten or more. The V and J genes are TRBV2 and TRBJ2-7; perhaps TRBD1 as D (5 bases). Per the germline V gene, CDR1 is SNHLY and CDR2 is FYNNEI. Trimming took 6 bases from V and 0 from J, leaving 12 bases between them. The CDR3 extends over 14 amino acids. The CDR3 loop reads CASRGLRDSYEQYF. CDR3 coding DNA: TGTGCCAGCAGGGGGCTCAGGGACTCCTACGAGCAGTACTTC.